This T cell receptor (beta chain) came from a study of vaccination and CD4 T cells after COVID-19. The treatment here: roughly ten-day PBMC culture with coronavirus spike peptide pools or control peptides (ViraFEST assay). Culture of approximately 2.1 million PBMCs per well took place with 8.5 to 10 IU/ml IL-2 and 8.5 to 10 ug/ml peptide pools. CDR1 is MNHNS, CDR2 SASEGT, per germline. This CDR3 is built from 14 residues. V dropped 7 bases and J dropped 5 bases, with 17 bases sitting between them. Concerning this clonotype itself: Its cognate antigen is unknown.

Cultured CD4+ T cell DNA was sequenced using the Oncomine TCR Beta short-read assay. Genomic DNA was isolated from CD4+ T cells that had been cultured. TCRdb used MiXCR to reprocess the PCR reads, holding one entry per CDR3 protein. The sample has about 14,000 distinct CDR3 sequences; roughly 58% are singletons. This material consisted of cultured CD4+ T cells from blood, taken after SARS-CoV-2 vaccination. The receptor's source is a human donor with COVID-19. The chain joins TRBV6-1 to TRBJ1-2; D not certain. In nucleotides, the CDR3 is TGTGCCAGCAATACCGACCGAAGGGCGTATGGCTACACCTTC. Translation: CASNTDRRAYGYTF.